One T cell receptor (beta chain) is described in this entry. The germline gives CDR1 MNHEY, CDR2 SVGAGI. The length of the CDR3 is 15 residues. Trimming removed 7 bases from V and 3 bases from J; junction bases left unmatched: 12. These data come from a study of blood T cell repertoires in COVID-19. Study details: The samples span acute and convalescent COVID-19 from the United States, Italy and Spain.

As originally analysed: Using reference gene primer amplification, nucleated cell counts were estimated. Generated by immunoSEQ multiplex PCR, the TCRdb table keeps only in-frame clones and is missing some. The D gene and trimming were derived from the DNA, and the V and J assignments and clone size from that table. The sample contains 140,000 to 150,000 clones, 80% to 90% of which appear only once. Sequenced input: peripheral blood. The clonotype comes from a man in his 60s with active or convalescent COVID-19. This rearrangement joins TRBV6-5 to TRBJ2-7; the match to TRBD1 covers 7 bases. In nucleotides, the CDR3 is TGTGCCAGCAACAGACCGGGACAGTCCAACTACGAGCAGTACTTC. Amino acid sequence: CASNRPGQSNYEQYF.